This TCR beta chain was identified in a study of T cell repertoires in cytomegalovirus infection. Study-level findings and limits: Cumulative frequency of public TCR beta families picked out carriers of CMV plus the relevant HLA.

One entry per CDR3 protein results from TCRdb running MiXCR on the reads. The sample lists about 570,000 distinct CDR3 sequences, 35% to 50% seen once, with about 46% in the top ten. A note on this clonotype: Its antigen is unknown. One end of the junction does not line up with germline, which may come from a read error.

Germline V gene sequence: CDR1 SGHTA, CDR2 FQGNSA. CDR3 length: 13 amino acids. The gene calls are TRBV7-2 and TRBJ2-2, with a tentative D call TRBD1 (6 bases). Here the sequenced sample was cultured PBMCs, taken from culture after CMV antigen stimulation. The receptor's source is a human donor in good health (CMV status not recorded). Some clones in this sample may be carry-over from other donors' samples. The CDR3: CASSKQGAGEQFF. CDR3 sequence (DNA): TGTGCCAGCAGCAAACAGGGAGCCGGGGAGCAGTTTTTT.